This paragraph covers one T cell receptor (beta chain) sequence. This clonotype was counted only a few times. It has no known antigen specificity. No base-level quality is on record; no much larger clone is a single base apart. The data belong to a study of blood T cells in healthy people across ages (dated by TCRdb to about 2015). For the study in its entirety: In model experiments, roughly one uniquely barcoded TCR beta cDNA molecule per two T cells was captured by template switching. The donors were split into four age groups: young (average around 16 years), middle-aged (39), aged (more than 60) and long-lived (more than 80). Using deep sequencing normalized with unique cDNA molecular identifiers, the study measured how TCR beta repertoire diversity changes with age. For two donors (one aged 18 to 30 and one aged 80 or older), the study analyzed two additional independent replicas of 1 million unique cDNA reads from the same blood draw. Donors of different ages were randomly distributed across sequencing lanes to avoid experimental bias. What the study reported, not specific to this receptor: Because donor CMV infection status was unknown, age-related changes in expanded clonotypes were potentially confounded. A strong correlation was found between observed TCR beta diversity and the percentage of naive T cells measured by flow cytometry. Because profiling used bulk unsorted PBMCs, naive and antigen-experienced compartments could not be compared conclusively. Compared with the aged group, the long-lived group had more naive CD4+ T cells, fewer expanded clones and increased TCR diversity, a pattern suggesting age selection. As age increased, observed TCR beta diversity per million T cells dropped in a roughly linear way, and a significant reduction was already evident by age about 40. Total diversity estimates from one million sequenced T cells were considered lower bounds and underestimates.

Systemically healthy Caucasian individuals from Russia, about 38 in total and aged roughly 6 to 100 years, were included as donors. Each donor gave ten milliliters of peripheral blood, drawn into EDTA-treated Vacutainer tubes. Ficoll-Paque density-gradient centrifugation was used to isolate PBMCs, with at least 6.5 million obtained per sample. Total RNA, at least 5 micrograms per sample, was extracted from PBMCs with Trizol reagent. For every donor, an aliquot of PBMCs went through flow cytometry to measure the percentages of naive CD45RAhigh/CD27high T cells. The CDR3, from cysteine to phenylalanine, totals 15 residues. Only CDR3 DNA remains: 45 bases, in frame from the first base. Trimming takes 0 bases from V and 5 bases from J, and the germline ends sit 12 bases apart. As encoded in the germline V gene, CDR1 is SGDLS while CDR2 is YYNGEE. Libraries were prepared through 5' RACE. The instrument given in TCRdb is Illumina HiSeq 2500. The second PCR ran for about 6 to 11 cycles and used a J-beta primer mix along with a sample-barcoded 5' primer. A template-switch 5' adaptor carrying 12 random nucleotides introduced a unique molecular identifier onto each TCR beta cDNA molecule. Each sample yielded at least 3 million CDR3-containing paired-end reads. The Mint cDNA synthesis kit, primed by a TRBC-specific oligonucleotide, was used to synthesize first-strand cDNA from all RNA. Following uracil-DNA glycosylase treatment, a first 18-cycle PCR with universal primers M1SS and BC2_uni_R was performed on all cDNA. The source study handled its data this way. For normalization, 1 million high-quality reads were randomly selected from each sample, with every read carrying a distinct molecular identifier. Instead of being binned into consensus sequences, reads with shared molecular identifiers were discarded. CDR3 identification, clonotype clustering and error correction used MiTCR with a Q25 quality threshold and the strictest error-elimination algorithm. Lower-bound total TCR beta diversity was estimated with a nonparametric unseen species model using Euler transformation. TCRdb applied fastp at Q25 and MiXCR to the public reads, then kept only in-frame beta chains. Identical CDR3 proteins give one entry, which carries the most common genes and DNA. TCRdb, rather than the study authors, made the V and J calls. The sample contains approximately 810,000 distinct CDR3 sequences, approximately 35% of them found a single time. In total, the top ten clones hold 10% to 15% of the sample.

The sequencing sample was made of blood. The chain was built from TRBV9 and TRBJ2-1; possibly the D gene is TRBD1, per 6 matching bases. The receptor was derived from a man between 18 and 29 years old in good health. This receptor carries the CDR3 CASSVGGPHHNEQFF. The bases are TGTGCCAGCAGCGTAGGGGGGCCCCATCACAATGAGCAGTTCTTC.